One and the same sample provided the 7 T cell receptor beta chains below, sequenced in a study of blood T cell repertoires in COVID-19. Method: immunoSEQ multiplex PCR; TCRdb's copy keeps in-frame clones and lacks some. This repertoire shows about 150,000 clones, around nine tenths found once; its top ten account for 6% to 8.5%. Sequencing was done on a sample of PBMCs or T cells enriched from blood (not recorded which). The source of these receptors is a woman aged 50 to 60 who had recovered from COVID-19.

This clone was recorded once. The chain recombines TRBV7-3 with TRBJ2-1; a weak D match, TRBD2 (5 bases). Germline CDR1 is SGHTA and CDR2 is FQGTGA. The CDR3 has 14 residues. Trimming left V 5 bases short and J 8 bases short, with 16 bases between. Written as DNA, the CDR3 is TGTGCCAGCAGCCCCCGGGGTGGTGGCCATGAGCAGTTCTTC. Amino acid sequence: CASSPRGGGHEQFF.

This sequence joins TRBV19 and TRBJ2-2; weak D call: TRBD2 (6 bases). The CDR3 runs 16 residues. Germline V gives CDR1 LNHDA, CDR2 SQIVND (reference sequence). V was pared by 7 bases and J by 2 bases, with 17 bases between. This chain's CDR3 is CASTPGRGTNTGELFF. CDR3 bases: TGTGCCAGTACCCCGGGGAGAGGGACTAACACCGGGGAGCTGTTTTTT.

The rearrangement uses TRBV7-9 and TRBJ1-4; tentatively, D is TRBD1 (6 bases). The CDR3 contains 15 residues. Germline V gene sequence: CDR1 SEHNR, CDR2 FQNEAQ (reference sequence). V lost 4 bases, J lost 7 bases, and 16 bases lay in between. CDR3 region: CASSYPALGGEKLFF. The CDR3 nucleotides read TGTGCCAGCAGCTACCCGGCCCTAGGGGGTGAAAAACTGTTTTTT.

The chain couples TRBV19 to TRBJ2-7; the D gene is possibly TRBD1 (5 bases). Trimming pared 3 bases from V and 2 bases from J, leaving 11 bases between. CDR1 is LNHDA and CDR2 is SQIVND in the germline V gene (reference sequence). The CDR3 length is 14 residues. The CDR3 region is CASSIKGATYEQYF. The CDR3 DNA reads TGTGCCAGTAGTATTAAAGGGGCTACCTACGAGCAGTACTTC.

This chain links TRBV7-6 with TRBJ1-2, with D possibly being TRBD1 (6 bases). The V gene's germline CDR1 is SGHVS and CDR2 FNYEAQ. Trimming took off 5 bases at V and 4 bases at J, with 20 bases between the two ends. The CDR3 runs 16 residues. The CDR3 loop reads CASSPSPDSYGYGYTF. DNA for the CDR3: TGTGCCAGCAGCCCATCACCGGACAGTTATGGCTATGGCTACACCTTC.

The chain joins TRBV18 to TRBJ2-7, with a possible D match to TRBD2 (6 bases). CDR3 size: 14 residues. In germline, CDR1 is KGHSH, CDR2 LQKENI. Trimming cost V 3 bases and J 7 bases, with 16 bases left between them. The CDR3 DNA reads TGTGCCAGCTCACCTAGCGGTGGGCCGGAAGAGCAGTACTTC. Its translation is CASSPSGGPEEQYF.

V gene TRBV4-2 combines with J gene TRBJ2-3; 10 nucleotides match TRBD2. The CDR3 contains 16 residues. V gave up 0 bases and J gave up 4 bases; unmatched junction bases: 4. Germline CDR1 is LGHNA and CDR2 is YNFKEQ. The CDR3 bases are TGTGCCAGCAGCCAAGATCTGGGGACTAGCGCAGATACGCAGTATTTT. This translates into CASSQDLGTSADTQYF.